The 32 T cell receptor beta chains presented below share a single source sample, sequenced in a study of regulatory T cells in long-lasting Graves disease. Arm-PCR of CDR3 regions with iRepertoire HTBI primers generated TCR beta libraries. TCRdb reanalysed the multiplex PCR reads using MiXCR and keeps one entry per CDR3 protein. The sample has roughly 450,000 distinct CDR3 sequences; about 20% are singletons. As for time point: persistent/refractory GD, antithyroid drugs over 5 years with positive TRAb. With RNA extracted from PBMCs as input, the TCR library was made. The source material was peripheral blood mononuclear cells (PBMCs), sampled when the disease was refractory, from a patient treated with antithyroid drugs. All receptors come from a female donor with Graves disease.

The chain recombines TRBV6-5 with TRBJ2-1; D remains ambiguous. V shed 2 bases and J shed 6 bases, with 8 bases lying between them. CDR3 size: 13 residues. Germline-derived CDR1 and CDR2 are MNHEY and SVGAGI. In nucleotides, the CDR3 is TGTGCCAGCAGTTACGGCAGGTTCAATGAGCAGTTCTTC. It codes for CASSYGRFNEQFF.

This clonotype has more than one count but fewer than ten. The J gene is TRBJ1-1, the V gene TRBV5-1; 7 bases are shared with TRBD1. The CDR3 spans 15 residues. CDR1 is SGHRS, CDR2 YFSETQ, per germline. The V segment lost 3 bases and the J segment 3 bases; nucleotides outside the gene matches: 8. The DNA for the CDR3 is TGCGCCAGCAGCTACGCAGGGGGTCTGGACACTGAAGCTTTCTTT. It specifies CASSYAGGLDTEAFF.

Ten or more counts support this clonotype. The chain couples TRBV7-3 to TRBJ1-6, with D uncertain. The V gene lost 2 bases and the J gene lost 10 bases, with 9 bases spanning the gap. CDR3 length: 13 residues. The V gene's germline CDR1 is SGHTA and CDR2 FQGTGA. The CDR3 region is CASSLGGRSPLHF. The CDR3 region has the DNA TGTGCCAGCAGCTTAGGAGGGAGGTCACCCCTCCACTTT.

As DNA, the CDR3 is TGTGCCAGCAGCTTAGTGGACAGGGGCACTGAAGCTTTCTTT. Amino acid sequence: CASSLVDRGTEAFF. The chain uses TRBV11-2 and TRBJ1-1; 9 positions match TRBD1. J lost 4 bases, V lost 1 base, and 1 base had no gene match. Germline V gene data show CDR1 as SGHAT and CDR2 as FQNNGV. CDR3 length: 14 residues.

Concerning this clonotype: The conserved closing phenylalanine or tryptophan is absent in this CDR3, likely reflecting a read error. This chain joins TRBV7-9 and TRBJ2-7, with a tentative D call TRBD2 (6 bases). CDR1 SEHNR and CDR2 FQNEAQ come from the germline V gene (reference sequence). This CDR3 spans 16 amino acids. V shed 5 bases and J shed 5 bases, with 22 bases lying between them. The CDR3 nucleotides read TGTGCCAGCAGCGAAACCGCGGGACGGGGGATAAACGAGCAGTACCTC. Protein sequence: CASSETAGRGINEQYL.

This clonotype was picked up many times. The chain joins TRBV7-2 to TRBJ1-4, with TRBD1 matching over 7 bases. CDR3 length: 15 amino acids. Per the germline V gene, CDR1 is SGHTA and CDR2 is FQGNSA. The trim removed 5 bases at V and 2 bases at J, leaving 5 bases unmatched. For the CDR3, the DNA is TGTGCCAGCAGCGAACACAGGGGTACTAATGAAAAACTGTTTTTT. It specifies CASSEHRGTNEKLFF.

The table lists this clonotype with many counts. This sequence joins TRBV6-1 and TRBJ2-7; 8 bases are a match to TRBD2. The V gene end was trimmed by 7 bases and the J gene end by 4 bases; junction bases not matched to a gene: 12. The germline gives CDR1 MNHNS, CDR2 SASEGT. The CDR3 runs to 15 residues. The CDR3: CASTSMPAGVYEQYF. Here the CDR3 DNA reads TGTGCCAGCACCAGTATGCCAGCGGGAGTATACGAGCAGTACTTC.

The table lists this clonotype with many counts. This chain links TRBV18 with TRBJ2-5, with D unresolved. Trimming cost V 1 base and J 5 bases, with 14 bases left between them. The length of the CDR3 is 15 residues. Germline-derived CDR1 and CDR2 are KGHSH and LQKENI. The CDR3 bases are TGTGCCAGCTCACCACGGGCAGTAGGAATCGAGACCCAGTACTTC. Translated: CASSPRAVGIETQYF.

This clonotype has a count of ten or more. V is TRBV6-5 and J is TRBJ2-5, with D possibly TRBD2 on 6 matching bases. CDR1 MNHEY and CDR2 SVGAGI come from the germline V gene. The CDR3 has 15 residues. V lost 2 bases and J 2 bases, leaving 12 bases between the germline ends. The CDR3 is CASSYRGLNQETQYF. The CDR3 coding sequence is TGTGCCAGCAGTTACCGGGGACTTAATCAAGAGACCCAGTACTTC.

The chain has TRBV7-8 and TRBJ1-4; 8 nucleotides line up with TRBD1. The CDR3 is 17 residues long. Trimming cost V 5 bases and J 0 bases; bases outside gene matches: 8. Germline assignment: CDR1 SGHVS and CDR2 FQNEAQ. CDR3 sequence: CASSLGTGGSTNEKLFF. The CDR3 bases are TGTGCCAGCAGCCTAGGGACAGGTGGTTCAACTAATGAAAAACTGTTTTTT.

This clonotype was seen a few times. The V call is TRBV29-1, the J call TRBJ2-7; 14 bases match TRBD2. The CDR3 extends over 15 amino acids. Germline assignment: CDR1 SQVTM and CDR2 ANQGSEA. V gave up 4 bases and J gave up 3 bases; unmatched junction bases: 5. The CDR3 DNA sequence: TGCAGCGTTGCTGGACTAGCGGGAGGAAGCTACGAGCAGTACTTC. Encoded protein: CSVAGLAGGSYEQYF.

The chain recombines TRBV19 with TRBJ1-4; D is unresolved. CDR3 size: 13 residues. From germline, CDR1 is LNHDA and CDR2 SQIVND (reference sequence). Trimming left V 6 bases short and J 8 bases short, with 13 bases between. The CDR3 protein is CASRQVVVEKLFF. Here the CDR3 DNA reads TGTGCCAGTAGACAAGTAGTCGTAGAAAAACTGTTTTTT. The full variable domain, its missing parts supplied by reference TRBV19 and TRBJ1-4, is DGGITQSPKYLFRKEGQNVTLSCEQNLNHDAMYWYRQDPGQGLRLIYYSQIVNDFQKGDIAEGYSVSREKKESFPLTVTSAQKNPTAFYLCASRQVVVEKLFFGSGTQLSVL.

The rearrangement joins TRBV5-5 to TRBJ1-2; D is undetermined. This CDR3 contains 14 residues. Per the germline V gene, CDR1 is SGHKS and CDR2 is YYEKEE (reference sequence). V was clipped by 0 bases and J by 3 bases, with 9 bases between them. The CDR3 region is CASSLAVVDYGYTF. The CDR3 DNA reads as TGTGCCAGCAGCTTGGCTGTGGTTGACTATGGCTACACCTTC.

Of note for this clonotype: This could be a read error, since a much larger clone is one nucleotide away. J is TRBJ1-6 and V is TRBV12-3 or TRBV12-4; 8 positions match TRBD1. The length of the CDR3 is 16 residues. After removal of 3 bases from V and 6 bases from J, the junction contained 7 bases not matched to a gene. This CDR3 reads CASSLKTGDSNSPLHF. CDR3 in DNA: TGTGCCAGCAGTTTGAAGACAGGGGACAGTAATTCACCCCTCCACTTT.

This chain uses TRBV25-1 with TRBJ1-6; D uncertain. CDR1 and CDR2 from the germline V gene are MGHDK and SYGVNS. The CDR3 length is 13 residues. Trimming pared 5 bases from V and 10 bases from J, leaving 12 bases between. CDR3 in amino acids: CASSSGIFSPLHF. CDR3 nucleotide sequence: TGTGCCAGCAGTAGTGGGATCTTCTCACCCCTCCACTTT.

The sample holds a few counts of this clonotype. V is TRBV18 and J is TRBJ1-6, with D possibly TRBD1 on 5 matching bases. The CDR3 runs 15 residues. In germline, CDR1 is KGHSH, CDR2 LQKENI. Trimming cost V 3 bases and J 7 bases, with 13 bases left between them. The DNA of the CDR3 is TGTGCCAGCTCACCGGGAGCAGGGAGCAATTCACCCCTCCACTTT. Protein product: CASSPGAGSNSPLHF.

With respect to this clonotype: With a much larger clone just one base away, this may be a read error. Here the CDR3 reads CASSKIRGTPNTEAFF. Written as DNA, the CDR3 is TGTGCCAGCAGTAAAATACGTGGGACACCGAACACTGAAGCTTTCTTT. The V call is TRBV6-2 or TRBV6-3, the J call TRBJ1-1, with TRBD1 as a possible D gene (6 bases). Between the trimmed V and J ends, which lost 5 bases and 1 base, there was a span of 17 bases. The germline gives CDR1 MNHEY, CDR2 SVGEGT. There are 16 residues in the CDR3.

This clonotype was counted many times. This chain links TRBV7-9 with TRBJ2-7; D possibly uses TRBD1 or TRBD2 (5 bases each). The CDR3 loop spans 12 amino acids. Germline CDR1 SEHNR, CDR2 FQNEAQ (reference sequence). V was pared by 5 bases and J by 6 bases, with 11 bases between. The CDR3 protein is CASSPRAGEQYF. In DNA, the CDR3 is TGTGCCAGCAGCCCCAGGGCGGGCGAGCAGTACTTC.

In regard to this clonotype: This may be a read error: a much more frequent sequence differs by one nucleotide. The V call is TRBV12-3 or TRBV12-4, the J call TRBJ2-5; TRBD1 might be the D (6 bases). V shed 5 bases and J shed 2 bases, with 18 bases lying between them. The CDR3 extends over 16 amino acids. The CDR3 DNA follows: TGTGCCAGCAGTGAGTCGAAGGCGAGGGGGCAAGAGACCCAGTACTTC. Residues: CASSESKARGQETQYF.

This clonotype was picked up one time. A much larger clone is a single base away; this may be a read error. The J gene is TRBJ2-5, the V gene TRBV27; the D call may be TRBD1 or TRBD2 (5 bases each). This CDR3 is 16 amino acids long. Trimming pared 6 bases from V and 5 bases from J, leaving 22 bases between. Germline-derived CDR1 and CDR2 are MNHEY and SMNVEV (reference sequence). The CDR3 loop is CASSYGANAFGETQYF. The CDR3 region has the DNA TGTGCCAGCAGCTACGGGGCTAACGCATTCGGGGAGACCCAGTACTTC.

In its sample, this clonotype was seen many times. For the CDR3, the DNA is TGTGCCAGCAGCGGGGGCGGGGAGCTGTTTTTT. Amino acids: CASSGGGELFF. This chain joins TRBV7-6 and TRBJ2-2, with D possibly being TRBD1 or TRBD2 (5 bases each). V was shortened by 5 bases and J by 7 bases, with 5 bases between the two germline ends. The germline gives CDR1 SGHVS, CDR2 FNYEAQ. The CDR3 extends over 11 amino acids.

This rearrangement joins TRBV28 to TRBJ2-4; 11 bases are a match to TRBD1. This CDR3 has 14 residues. After removal of 8 bases from V and 3 bases from J, the junction contained 3 bases not matched to a gene. Germline V gene data show CDR1 as MDHEN and CDR2 as SYDVKM. Written as DNA, the CDR3 is TGTGCCAGCGGGGGGACAGGGGGCAAAAACATTCAGTACTTC. Amino acid sequence: CASGGTGGKNIQYF.

The chain is built from TRBV29-1 and TRBJ2-7; tentative D call: TRBD2 (5 bases). The CDR3 has 12 residues. Trimming removed 4 bases at V and 5 bases at J, with 12 bases between. Germline loops: CDR1 SQVTM, CDR2 ANQGSEA. The CDR3 bases are TGCAGCGTTGCCCAGCGGCCCAACGAGCAGTACTTC. Its translation: CSVAQRPNEQYF.

The chain uses TRBV9 and TRBJ2-7; unclear D gene. CDR1 and CDR2 (germline): SGDLS, YYNGEE. The CDR3 spans 13 residues. Trimming removed 4 bases at V and 7 bases at J, with 15 bases between. Written as DNA, the CDR3 is TGTGCCAGCAGCCCCTCTTTAGGGTGGGAGCAGTACTTC. This encodes CASSPSLGWEQYF.

The V gene is TRBV24-1, the J gene TRBJ2-7; 9 positions agree with TRBD2. The CDR3 is 15 residues long. CDR1 and CDR2 from the germline V gene are KGHDR and SFDVKD. The V gene end was trimmed by 3 bases and the J gene end by 2 bases; junction bases not matched to a gene: 4. This CDR3 is CATSDATSGTYEQYF. Written as DNA, the CDR3 is TGTGCCACCAGTGATGCGACTAGCGGTACCTACGAGCAGTACTTC.

This clonotype was counted many times. The chain has TRBV6-2 or TRBV6-3 and TRBJ1-1; D is undetermined. V dropped 5 bases and J dropped 2 bases, with 15 bases sitting between them. This CDR3 comprises 15 residues. The germline CDR1 and CDR2 sequences are MNHEY and SVGEGT. The CDR3 loop is CASSDFGVGNTEAFF. The CDR3 region has the DNA TGTGCCAGCAGTGACTTTGGGGTGGGCAACACTGAAGCTTTCTTT.

This clonotype was recorded many times. The chain recombines TRBV7-2 with TRBJ2-7; no reliable D call. The CDR3 is 14 residues long. V was pared by 3 bases and J by 0 bases, with 9 bases between. CDR1 is SGHTA and CDR2 is FQGNSA in the germline V gene. In DNA, the CDR3 is TGTGCCAGCAGCTTCGACTGGCTCTCCTACGAGCAGTACTTC. Its translation is CASSFDWLSYEQYF.

This clonotype turned up a few times. The rearrangement uses TRBV4-3 and TRBJ1-4; D unresolved. This CDR3 has 13 amino acids. V was clipped by 4 bases and J by 13 bases, with 16 bases between them. The germline gives CDR1 LGHNA, CDR2 YSLEER. DNA of the CDR3: TGCGCCAGCAGCCTTGACGCACGGACGGGACTGTTTTTT. Translated, it gives CASSLDARTGLFF.

V and J are TRBV7-2 and TRBJ2-7, with a possible D match to TRBD1 (5 bases). The length of the CDR3 is 12 residues. The V end was cut by 2 bases, the J end by 5 bases, with 7 bases between. Germline CDR1 reads SGHTA; CDR2 reads FQGNSA. The CDR3 loop reads CASSLRGHEQYF. In DNA form, the CDR3 reads TGTGCCAGCAGCTTAAGGGGTCACGAGCAGTACTTC.

The chain employs TRBV6-1 and TRBJ2-2; D tentatively fits TRBD1 or TRBD2 (5 bases each). Trimming shortened V by 6 bases and J by 6 bases, and 17 bases separated the two germline ends. This CDR3 is 15 amino acids long. The germline V gene has CDR1 MNHNS and CDR2 SASEGT. The CDR3 protein is CASRGEKGWSGELFF. CDR3 nucleotide sequence: TGTGCCAGCAGGGGGGAGAAGGGTTGGTCCGGGGAGCTGTTTTTT.

This chain links TRBV20-1 with TRBJ2-7; D not resolved. Deletions cut 5 bases from V and 6 bases from J, with 11 bases between. The V gene's germline CDR1 is DFQATT and CDR2 SNEGSKA (reference sequence). This CDR3 contains 11 residues. The CDR3 sequence is CSASWDGEQYF. CDR3 coding DNA: TGCAGTGCTTCTTGGGATGGCGAGCAGTACTTC.

This clonotype was observed a handful of times. The rearrangement links TRBV5-6 to TRBJ2-7, with 9 nucleotides matching TRBD2. The V gene's germline CDR1 is SGHDT and CDR2 YYEEEE. V lost 1 base to trimming and J lost 3 bases; unmatched junction nucleotides: 8. The length of the CDR3 is 16 residues. CDR3 DNA: TGTGCCAGCAGCTTGTTAGCGGGAGAGGTCATCTACGAGCAGTACTTC. Translation: CASSLLAGEVIYEQYF.